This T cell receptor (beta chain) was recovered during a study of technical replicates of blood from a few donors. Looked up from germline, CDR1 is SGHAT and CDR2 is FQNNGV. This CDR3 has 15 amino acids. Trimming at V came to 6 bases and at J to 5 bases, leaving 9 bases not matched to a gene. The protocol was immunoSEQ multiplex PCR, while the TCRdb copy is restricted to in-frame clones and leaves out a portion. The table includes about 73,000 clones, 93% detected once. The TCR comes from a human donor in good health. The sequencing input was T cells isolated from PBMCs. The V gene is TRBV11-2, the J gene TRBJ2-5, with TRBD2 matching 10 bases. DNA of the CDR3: TGTGCCAGCAGAGCAGGGACTAGCGTGTGGGAGACCCAGTACTTC. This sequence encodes CASRAGTSVWETQYF.